A single sample gave rise to the 14 T cell receptor beta chains below, sequenced in a study of blood T cell repertoires in COVID-19 (dated by TCRdb to about 2020). The library was produced with the immunoSEQ multiplex PCR assay. TCRdb took over this immuneACCESS table, retaining in-frame rearrangements with V and J assigned. Such tables are incomplete; in checked studies, under half of the missing clones stem from an unresolved V gene, and the remainder is unexplained. The sample table records over 90,000 clones; 87% of these occur just once. The ten largest make up approximately 3.1% of the sample. Material: peripheral blood. The source of these receptors is a man aged 50-60 years in a cohort sampled during active COVID-19.

The V gene is TRBV10-3, the J gene TRBJ1-6; D remains unclear. V lost 3 bases and J lost 7, with 7 bases in between. Per the germline V gene, CDR1 is ENHRY and CDR2 is SYGVKD. There are 13 residues in the CDR3. The CDR3 sequence is CAISDRRNSPLHF. The CDR3 coding sequence is TGTGCCATCAGTGACAGGAGGAATTCACCCCTCCACTTT.

This clone showed up just a few times. The chain is built from TRBV4-1 and TRBJ1-4; D may be TRBD1 (6 bases). Germline V gene data show CDR1 as MGHRA and CDR2 as YSYEKL. Trimming took off 3 bases at V and 10 bases at J, with 15 bases between the two ends. This CDR3 region has 14 residues. The CDR3 region is CASSQGHGRGKLFF. DNA for the CDR3: TGCGCCAGCAGCCAGGGACACGGTCGAGGAAAACTGTTTTTT.

J is TRBJ2-3 and V is TRBV11-2; 7 bases fit TRBD2. Germline CDR1 is SGHAT and CDR2 is FQNNGV. This CDR3 has 13 amino acids. Trimming removed 4 bases from V and 5 bases from J; junction bases left unmatched: 3. The CDR3 region is CASSSRGKDTQYF. CDR3 bases: TGTGCCAGCAGCTCGCGGGGGAAAGATACGCAGTATTTT. Complete variable domain (other parts from reference TRBV11-2 and TRBJ2-3): EAGVAQSPRYKIIEKRQSVAFWCNPISGHATLYWYQQILGQGPKLLIQFQNNGVVDDSQLPKDRFSAERLKGVDSTLKIQPAKLEDSAVYLCASSSRGKDTQYFGPGTRLTVL.

The chain recombines TRBV18 with TRBJ1-1; 9 bases line up with TRBD1. CDR3 length equals 16 residues. Trimming took 5 bases from V and 0 from J; bases not matched to a gene: 7. The V gene's germline CDR1 is KGHSH and CDR2 LQKENI. CDR3 DNA: TGTGCCAGCTCAGCCGGGACAGGGAAAATGAACACTGAAGCTTTCTTT. The encoded protein is CASSAGTGKMNTEAFF. The variable domain in full, completed from reference TRBV18 and TRBJ1-1, reads NAGVMQNPRHLVRRRGQEARLRCSPMKGHSHVYWYRQLPEEGLKFMVYLQKENIIDESGMPKERFSAEFPKEGPSILRIQQVVRGDSAAYFCASSAGTGKMNTEAFFGQGTRLTVV.

The V gene is TRBV5-1, the J gene TRBJ2-3, with 8 positions matching TRBD1. The germline V gene encodes CDR1 SGHRS and CDR2 YFSETQ. The trim removed 0 bases at V and 4 bases at J, leaving 7 bases unmatched. This CDR3 region has 16 residues. The CDR3 sequence: CASSLGARGHADTQYF. In DNA form, the CDR3 reads TGCGCCAGCAGCTTGGGGGCCAGGGGGCACGCAGATACGCAGTATTTT.

V usage is TRBV7-2 and J usage is TRBJ1-2; 9 bases line up with TRBD1. This CDR3 region has 13 residues. The junction had 4 bases not matched to a gene; V was cut back by 9 bases and J by 2 bases. Looked up from germline, CDR1 is SGHTA and CDR2 is FQGNSA. Here the CDR3 DNA reads TGTGCCAGGACAGGACAGGGGAACTATGGCTACACCTTC. Translated, it gives CARTGQGNYGYTF. The full variable domain, its missing parts supplied by reference TRBV7-2 and TRBJ1-2, is GAGVSQSPSNKVTEKGKDVELRCDPISGHTALYWYRQSLGQGLEFLIYFQGNSAPDKSGLPSDRFSAERTGGSVSTLTIQRTQQEDSAVYLCARTGQGNYGYTFGSGTRLTVV.

The CDR3 loop is CASSQGSGGVHNEQFF. The CDR3 DNA reads as TGCGCCAGCAGCCAAGGTAGCGGGGGGGTACACAATGAGCAGTTCTTC. The V and J genes are TRBV4-3 and TRBJ2-1, with TRBD2 matching over 11 bases. The CDR3 spans 16 residues. V lost 1 base to trimming and J lost 5 bases; unmatched junction nucleotides: 4. CDR1 is LGHNA and CDR2 is YSLEER in the germline V gene.

This sequence joins TRBV7-2 and TRBJ1-6; 8 bases map to TRBD1. The CDR3 contains 15 residues. The J segment lost 10 bases and the V segment lost 3 bases, leaving 8 bases of the junction unmatched. The germline gives CDR1 SGHTA, CDR2 FQGNSA. CDR3 loop: CASSLLPGGGSPLHF. CDR3 nucleotide sequence: TGTGCCAGCAGCTTGCTTCCAGGGGGCGGCTCACCCCTCCACTTT.

This chain connects TRBV3-1 (or the pseudogene TRBV3-2) to TRBJ2-1, with 11 bases aligning to TRBD2. The CDR3 contains 16 residues. V was clipped by 1 base and J by 9 bases; unmatched bases: 8. Germline V gene sequence: CDR1 LGHDT, CDR2 YNNKEL (reference sequence). The DNA of the CDR3 is TGTGCCAGCAGCCAAGCCCTAGCGGGGGGCGCATCTGAGCAGTTCTTC. Protein sequence: CASSQALAGGASEQFF.

In regard to this clone: The junction does not match germline at one end; this may be a read error. V usage is TRBV27 and J usage is TRBJ1-6; the D is unclear. The CDR3 is 16 residues long. The V gene's germline CDR1 is MNHEY and CDR2 SMNVEV (reference sequence). CDR3 nucleotide sequence: TGTGCCAGCAGTTTATCGTCAGGCTCCTCTAATTCACCCCTCCACTTT. Amino acids: CASSLSSGSSNSPLHF.

The V gene is TRBV5-1, the J gene TRBJ1-4; 8 bases fit TRBD1. The CDR3 contains 15 residues. Germline-derived CDR1 and CDR2 are SGHRS and YFSETQ. V dropped 5 bases and J dropped 1; count of bases not matched to a gene: 4. CDR3 residues: CASSPTGGTNEKLFF. For the CDR3, the DNA is TGCGCCAGCAGTCCCACAGGGGGAACTAATGAAAAACTGTTTTTT.

V usage is TRBV5-1 and J usage is TRBJ2-1; 9 positions match TRBD2. This CDR3 comprises 13 residues. Germline values: CDR1 SGHRS, CDR2 YFSETQ. J lost 10 bases, V lost 0 bases, and 2 bases had no gene match. CDR3 loop: CASSLVLAGEQFF. Here the CDR3 DNA reads TGCGCCAGCAGCTTGGTCCTAGCGGGGGAGCAGTTCTTC.

V and J are TRBV5-1 and TRBJ1-2, with 7 bases fitting TRBD1. V shed 3 bases, J shed 2 bases, and the junction held 1 base outside the gene matches. In germline, CDR1 is SGHRS, CDR2 YFSETQ. The CDR3 is 13 residues long. CDR3 protein: CASSSGQNYGYTF. Written as DNA, the CDR3 is TGCGCCAGCAGCTCGGGACAGAACTATGGCTACACCTTC.

J is TRBJ2-7 and V is TRBV2; D is perhaps TRBD1 (7 bases). The germline V and J ends were trimmed by 5 bases and 4 bases, with 12 bases remaining between them. Germline V gives CDR1 SNHLY, CDR2 FYNNEI. CDR3 length equals 13 residues. DNA for the CDR3: TGTGCCAGCAGTAAGACAGGGACTTACGAGCAGTACGTC. This sequence encodes CASSKTGTYEQYV.